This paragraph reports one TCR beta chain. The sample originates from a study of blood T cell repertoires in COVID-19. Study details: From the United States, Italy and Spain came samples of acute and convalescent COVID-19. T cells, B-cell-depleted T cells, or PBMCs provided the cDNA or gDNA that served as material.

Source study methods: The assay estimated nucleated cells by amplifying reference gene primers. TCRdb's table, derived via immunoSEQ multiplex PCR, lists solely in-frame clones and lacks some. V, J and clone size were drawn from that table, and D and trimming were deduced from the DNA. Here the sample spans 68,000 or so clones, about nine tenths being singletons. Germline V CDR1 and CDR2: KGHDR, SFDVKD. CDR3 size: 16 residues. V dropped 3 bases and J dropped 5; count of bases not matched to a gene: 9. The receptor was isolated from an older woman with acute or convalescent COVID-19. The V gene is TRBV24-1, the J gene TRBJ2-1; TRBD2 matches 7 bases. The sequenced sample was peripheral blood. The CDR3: CATSDRAGRAHNEQFF. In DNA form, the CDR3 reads TGTGCCACCAGTGATCGAGCGGGAAGGGCTCACAATGAGCAGTTCTTC.